This T cell receptor beta chain derives from a study of monozygotic twins with cystic fibrosis. Remarks on this clone: Its antigen is undetermined.

TCRdb's copy holds only in-frame clones and misses some; the assay was immunoSEQ multiplex PCR. The table includes under 40,000 clones, roughly 96% detected once. Whole-study results and caveats: Monozygotic CF twin pairs shared significantly more nucleotide-identical clonotypes than unrelated CF individuals did.

The V gene end was trimmed by 0 bases and the J gene end by 3 bases; junction bases not matched to a gene: 6. The CDR3 sequence is 17 residues long. CDR1 SGHRS and CDR2 YFSETQ come from the germline V gene. The sequence derives from a girl aged 2 to 10 with cystic fibrosis. The chain recombines TRBV5-1 with TRBJ2-3; 11 positions agree with TRBD2. Sequenced input: blood. CDR3 amino acids: CASSLVTSGSTTDTQYF. The CDR3 coding sequence is TGCGCCAGCAGCTTGGTTACTAGCGGGAGTACAACAGATACGCAGTATTTT.